What follows are 30 T cell receptor beta chains derived from one specimen sequenced in a study of blood T cell repertoires in COVID-19. Sequencing was performed with immunoSEQ multiplex PCR; in TCRdb, only in-frame clones are kept and a portion is missing. The sample yields 150,000 or so clones, around 74% seen once. The source material was peripheral blood. The receptors were sampled from an elderly woman with acute or convalescent COVID-19.

The chain has TRBV5-5 and TRBJ1-1; no clear D gene. Germline assignment: CDR1 SGHKS and CDR2 YYEKEE (reference sequence). This CDR3 is 12 amino acids long. V gave up 1 base and J gave up 3 bases, with 4 bases separating them. CDR3 region: CASSLRDTEAFF. The CDR3 DNA is TGTGCCAGCAGCTTGAGAGACACTGAAGCTTTCTTT.

The table lists this clone with a count of one. The gene calls are TRBV4-2 and TRBJ1-1; D is perhaps TRBD1 (6 bases). The germline V gene has CDR1 LGHNA and CDR2 YNFKEQ. This CDR3 is built from 15 residues. Deletions cut 4 bases from V and 4 bases from J, with 16 bases between. The CDR3 DNA is TGTGCCAGCAGCCTTACGGGGGGAGGGGGCACTGAAGCTTTCTTT. Its protein is CASSLTGGGGTEAFF.

The chain couples TRBV19 to TRBJ1-5; possible D gene TRBD1, 5 bases. The germline CDR1 and CDR2 sequences are LNHDA and SQIVND (reference sequence). Trimming shortened V by 1 base and J by 3 bases, and 7 bases separated the two germline ends. The CDR3 totals 14 residues. CDR3 sequence: CASSIGTLNQPQHF. In DNA form, the CDR3 reads TGTGCCAGTAGTATAGGGACACTCAATCAGCCCCAGCATTTT. Looking up the rest from reference TRBV19 and TRBJ1-5 gives the full variable domain: DGGITQSPKYLFRKEGQNVTLSCEQNLNHDAMYWYRQDPGQGLRLIYYSQIVNDFQKGDIAEGYSVSREKKESFPLTVTSAQKNPTAFYLCASSIGTLNQPQHFGDGTRLSIL.

This chain links TRBV27 with TRBJ2-1; TRBD2 matches 13 bases. The CDR3 sequence is 17 residues long. CDR1 and CDR2 (germline): MNHEY, SMNVEV (reference sequence). The V and J ends lost 1 base and 7 bases, in that order; junction bases with no gene match: 7. This CDR3 is CASSLWQLAGGPNEQFF. CDR3 bases: TGTGCCAGCAGTTTATGGCAACTAGCGGGAGGGCCGAATGAGCAGTTCTTC.

This clone occurred a few times. CDR3: CASWGTGPYNEQFF. The CDR3 DNA is TGTGCCAGTTGGGGGACAGGACCCTACAATGAGCAGTTCTTC. The chain couples TRBV19 to TRBJ2-1; 8 nucleotides match TRBD1. This CDR3 is 14 amino acids long. V lost 8 bases, J lost 2 bases, and 5 bases stayed unmatched. CDR1 is LNHDA and CDR2 is SQIVND in the germline V gene (reference sequence).

The V and J genes are TRBV10-3 and TRBJ1-4; no clear D. The length of the CDR3 is 13 residues. The V gene lost 3 bases and the J gene lost 10 bases, with 12 bases spanning the gap. CDR1 is ENHRY and CDR2 is SYGVKD in the germline V gene. CDR3 protein: CAISDNSSGKLFF. The CDR3, as DNA: TGTGCCATCAGTGATAACAGTTCCGGAAAACTGTTTTTT.

This clone turned up a few times. V usage is TRBV7-6 and J usage is TRBJ2-7, with D perhaps TRBD2 (5 bases). Germline CDR1 and CDR2: SGHVS and FNYEAQ. The CDR3 consists of 15 residues. Trimming shortened V by 4 bases and J by 0 bases, and 13 bases separated the two germline ends. The CDR3 sequence: CASSYDFTSSYEQYF. CDR3 DNA: TGTGCCAGCAGCTACGACTTCACTAGCTCCTACGAGCAGTACTTC.

The chain couples TRBV6-1 to TRBJ2-1; D possibly corresponds to TRBD1 (6 bases). The CDR3 has 16 residues. V lost 3 bases and J lost 7, with 19 bases in between. CDR1 MNHNS and CDR2 SASEGT come from the germline V gene. The CDR3 DNA reads TGTGCCAGCAGTGACCTCGGACAGCCTACTGGTAATGAGCAGTTCTTC. Its protein product is CASSDLGQPTGNEQFF.

The genes are TRBV14 and TRBJ2-1, with 7 positions matching TRBD2. This CDR3 contains 15 residues. The V and J ends lost 5 bases and 5 bases, in that order; junction bases with no gene match: 9. Germline CDR1 and CDR2: SGHDN and FVKESK. The CDR3 DNA reads TGTGCCAGCAGCAAGGGACTATTGGGGGACAATGAGCAGTTCTTC. Protein: CASSKGLLGDNEQFF.

This chain joins TRBV19 and TRBJ1-5; 7 nucleotides agree with TRBD1. V shed 4 bases, J shed 0 bases, and the junction held 12 bases outside the gene matches. This CDR3 is 18 amino acids long. From germline, CDR1 is LNHDA and CDR2 SQIVND (reference sequence). The CDR3 DNA is TGTGCCAGTAGTAGAAGGGACAGCTCTTTTCTTAGCAATCAGCCCCAGCATTTT. It encodes CASSRRDSSFLSNQPQHF.

This clone came up once. This chain joins TRBV2 and TRBJ2-7, with TRBD2 matching 7 bases. Per germline, CDR1 SNHLY and CDR2 FYNNEI. CDR3 size: 16 residues. The V and J ends lost 3 bases and 6 bases, in that order; junction bases with no gene match: 14. DNA for the CDR3: TGTGCCAGCAGTGAGTCCCTCAGCGGGGCAGGGAGCGAGCAGTACTTC. Translated: CASSESLSGAGSEQYF.

The V and J genes are TRBV6-2 or TRBV6-3 and TRBJ2-3; TRBD2 aligns across 11 bases. This CDR3 has 17 amino acids. CDR1 MNHEY and CDR2 SVGEGT come from the germline V gene. With 5 bases clipped from V and 5 bases from J, the junction kept 12 bases outside the gene matches. DNA for the CDR3: TGTGCCAGCAGTACTCGTCTCGGGCTAGCGGGAGGAGATACGCAGTATTTT. Its translation is CASSTRLGLAGGDTQYF.

The genes are TRBV10-2 and TRBJ2-7, with TRBD2 identical over 14 bases. CDR1 is WSHSY and CDR2 is SAAADI in the germline V gene. V dropped 0 bases and J dropped 0; count of bases not matched to a gene: 1. The CDR3 totals 17 residues. The CDR3 nucleotides read TGCGCCAGCAGTGAGTCGGGACTAGCGGGAGTCTCCTACGAGCAGTACTTC. This sequence encodes CASSESGLAGVSYEQYF.

This clone was observed once. CDR3 protein: CASSPEISRVGELFF. The CDR3 DNA sequence: TGCGCCAGCAGCCCGGAGATCTCCCGGGTCGGGGAGCTGTTTTTT. The V gene is TRBV5-1, the J gene TRBJ2-2; D is unresolved. Germline-derived CDR1 and CDR2 are SGHRS and YFSETQ. There are 15 residues in the CDR3. Trimming left V 4 bases short and J 7 bases short, with 17 bases between. Based on the CDR3 plus reference TRBV5-1 and TRBJ2-2, the full variable domain is KAGVTQTPRYLIKTRGQQVTLSCSPISGHRSVSWYQQTPGQGLQFLFEYFSETQRNKGNFPGRFSGRQFSNSRSEMNVSTLELGDSALYLCASSPEISRVGELFFGEGSRLTVL.

V usage is TRBV29-1 and J usage is TRBJ2-3; weak D call: TRBD2 (7 bases). Trimming removed 2 bases from V and 4 bases from J, with 13 bases in between. The CDR3 is 14 amino acids. Germline V gene data show CDR1 as SQVTM and CDR2 as ANQGSEA. CDR3 sequence: CSVESGGASDTQYF. CDR3 nucleotide sequence: TGCAGCGTTGAAAGTGGGGGGGCCTCAGATACGCAGTATTTT.

The chain links TRBV28 to TRBJ1-5; TRBD1 is a possible D gene (6 bases). The CDR3 has 15 residues. In germline, CDR1 is MDHEN, CDR2 SYDVKM. V lost 4 bases and J 3 bases, leaving 13 bases between the germline ends. The CDR3 sequence is CASSSPTGHNQPQHF. The CDR3 DNA is TGTGCCAGCAGTTCACCCACAGGGCACAATCAGCCCCAGCATTTT.

V is TRBV18 and J is TRBJ2-1, with 9 nucleotides matching TRBD2. Germline CDR1 is KGHSH and CDR2 is LQKENI. The CDR3 has 14 amino acids. V lost 8 bases and J lost 10; bases outside the gene matches: 12. The CDR3 sequence: CASRRISGSGEQFF. In nucleotides, the CDR3 is TGTGCCAGCCGGAGGATTAGCGGGAGTGGCGAGCAGTTCTTC.

J is TRBJ2-1 and V is TRBV7-2, with 13 bases that match TRBD2. Trimming at V came to 2 bases and at J to 5 bases, leaving 3 bases not matched to a gene. From germline, CDR1 is SGHTA and CDR2 FQGNSA. This CDR3 is built from 16 residues. CDR3 sequence reads: CASSLRLAGGNNEQFF. The CDR3 DNA is TGTGCCAGCAGCTTACGACTAGCGGGAGGTAACAATGAGCAGTTCTTC.

The chain couples TRBV2 to TRBJ2-1; a weak D match, TRBD2 (6 bases). The CDR3 runs to 16 residues. Per the germline V gene, CDR1 is SNHLY and CDR2 is FYNNEI. Trimming cost V 6 bases and J 5 bases, with 20 bases left between them. The CDR3, as DNA: TGTGCCAGCAGATATACCGGGACTTCGCCTAACAATGAGCAGTTCTTC. Its translation: CASRYTGTSPNNEQFF.

This rearrangement joins TRBV19 to TRBJ1-2; perhaps TRBD1 as D (5 bases). Germline loops: CDR1 LNHDA, CDR2 SQIVND (reference sequence). V lost 3 bases to trimming and J lost 3 bases, with 11 bases between them. The CDR3 covers 14 residues. CDR3 bases: TGTGCCAGTAGTATCGGGGACTCGGACTATGGCTACACCTTC. Protein sequence: CASSIGDSDYGYTF.

This chain uses TRBV11-3 with TRBJ2-2; 9 bases fit TRBD1. The CDR3 covers 15 residues. CDR1 and CDR2 (germline): SGHNT, YENEEA. V trimming: 5 bases; J trimming: 6 bases; junction bases outside the gene matches: 7. CDR3 loop: CASSKPGQGAGELFF. In DNA form, the CDR3 reads TGTGCCAGCAGCAAACCGGGACAGGGCGCCGGGGAGCTGTTTTTT. Complete variable domain (other parts from reference TRBV11-3 and TRBJ2-2): EAGVVQSPRYKIIEKKQPVAFWCNPISGHNTLYWYLQNLGQGPELLIRYENEEAVDDSQLPKDRFSAERLKGVDSTLKIQPAELGDSAVYLCASSKPGQGAGELFFGEGSRLTVL.

On this clone itself: A read error may produce the germline difference seen at one junction end. The chain recombines TRBV2 with TRBJ1-4, with D perhaps matching TRBD1 (6 bases). CDR3 length equals 16 residues. Germline-derived CDR1 and CDR2 are SNHLY and FYNNEI. CDR3 DNA: TGTGCCAGTAGGGACGGCCAGAGTGGGGCCTTTGAAAGGGGGAGTTTT. It codes for CASRDGQSGAFERGSF.

The chain has TRBV7-2 and TRBJ1-1, with unresolved D. V was clipped by 0 bases and J by 6 bases, with 11 bases between them. CDR1 is SGHTA and CDR2 is FQGNSA in the germline V gene. This CDR3 has 14 amino acids. The CDR3 bases are TGTGCCAGCAGCTTAGCGGCCAACAACGCTGAAGCTTTCTTT. It encodes CASSLAANNAEAFF.

V gene TRBV5-1 combines with J gene TRBJ2-1; 8 bases fit TRBD2. Germline V gene data show CDR1 as SGHRS and CDR2 as YFSETQ. After removal of 2 bases from V and 6 bases from J, the junction contained 10 bases not matched to a gene. The CDR3 spans 16 residues. CDR3 nucleotide sequence: TGCGCCAGCAGCTTTCTACCGGGAGGGCCCATCAATGAGCAGTTCTTC. Encoded protein: CASSFLPGGPINEQFF.

The sample holds a few counts of this clone. The CDR3 DNA reads as TGTGCCAGCAGCTTAGACGACCGGGACTTTCAAGCTTTCTTT. It encodes CASSLDDRDFQAFF. V and J are TRBV11-2 and TRBJ1-1; TRBD1 is a possible D gene (5 bases). Germline V gene data show CDR1 as SGHAT and CDR2 as FQNNGV. The CDR3 spans 14 residues. The V end was cut by 0 bases, the J end by 9 bases, with 14 bases between.

The V and J genes are TRBV5-1 and TRBJ2-2; D ambiguous. Trimming shortened V by 0 bases and J by 7 bases, and 10 bases separated the two germline ends. The germline V gene encodes CDR1 SGHRS and CDR2 YFSETQ. The CDR3 has 14 residues. The CDR3 sequence is CASSLGGLGGELFF. The CDR3 nucleotides are TGCGCCAGCAGCTTGGGAGGCTTAGGCGGGGAGCTGTTTTTT.

The V call is TRBV7-2, the J call TRBJ1-3; TRBD1 matches at 7 bases. In germline, CDR1 is SGHTA, CDR2 FQGNSA. V was pared by 0 bases and J by 0 bases, with 11 bases of the junction left unmatched. The CDR3 runs to 19 residues. Here the CDR3 reads CASSLASDRRLNSGNTIYF. In DNA, the CDR3 is TGTGCCAGCAGCTTAGCGTCGGACAGGAGACTCAACTCTGGAAACACCATATATTTT.

The chain couples TRBV19 to TRBJ1-1, with a possible D match to TRBD1 (6 bases). The germline V gene has CDR1 LNHDA and CDR2 SQIVND (reference sequence). The CDR3 is made up of 15 amino acids. With 4 bases removed from V and 4 bases from J, the gap between germline ends came to 16 bases. The CDR3 region has the DNA TGTGCCAGTAGTAGACGATTTGGGGGCGGCACTGAAGCTTTCTTT. It is translated as CASSRRFGGGTEAFF.

The chain uses TRBV28 and TRBJ1-2; tentatively, D is TRBD1 (6 bases). This CDR3 contains 14 residues. The V end was cut by 5 bases, the J end by 0 bases, with 10 bases between. Germline loops: CDR1 MDHEN, CDR2 SYDVKM. The CDR3 coding sequence is TGTGCCAGCAGTCTCAGGGGCGCTAACTATGGCTACACCTTC. Its protein is CASSLRGANYGYTF.

The chain is built from TRBV29-1 and TRBJ2-7; D not certain. Looked up from germline, CDR1 is SQVTM and CDR2 is ANQGSEA. This CDR3 contains 10 residues. V lost 6 bases and J 7 bases, leaving 10 bases between the germline ends. The CDR3 nucleotides are TGCAGCGTCCTTATAGAAGAGCAGTACTTC. It is translated as CSVLIEEQYF.